These 28 T cell receptor beta chains were all obtained from the same sample, sequenced in a study of T cell responses to AZD1222 COVID-19 vaccine. The repertoire was sequenced with immunoSEQ multiplex PCR; TCRdb's copy has only in-frame clones and lacks some. The table lists roughly 120,000 clones, 88% of them singletons. The material was peripheral blood, obtained on day 0 of AZD1222 vaccination. The origin of the receptors is an adult in good health.

This chain uses TRBV6-6 with TRBJ2-2; TRBD1 agrees at 10 bases. CDR3 length: 15 residues. Trimming cost V 6 bases and J 3 bases; bases outside gene matches: 4. The V gene's germline CDR1 is MNHNY and CDR2 SVGAGI (reference sequence). CDR3 sequence (DNA): TGTGCCAGCAGGACCGGGACAGGGGACACCGGGGAGCTGTTTTTT. The encoded protein is CASRTGTGDTGELFF.

The CDR3 loop reads CASSFNQGTEAFF. The CDR3 region has the DNA TGTGCCAGCAGCTTTAACCAGGGCACTGAAGCTTTCTTT. The chain has TRBV11-3 and TRBJ1-1; tentatively, D is TRBD1 (5 bases). CDR1 is SGHNT and CDR2 is YENEEA in the germline V gene. The CDR3 has 13 residues. V was shortened by 3 bases and J by 4 bases, with 9 bases between the two germline ends.

The chain couples TRBV5-1 to TRBJ2-5; 7 nucleotides line up with TRBD2. This CDR3 contains 14 residues. The germline CDR1 and CDR2 sequences are SGHRS and YFSETQ. V gave up 7 bases and J gave up 5 bases; unmatched junction bases: 11. CDR3 protein: CASFSGSPGETQYF. CDR3 DNA sequence: TGCGCCAGCTTTAGCGGGTCCCCCGGGGAGACCCAGTACTTC.

The chain employs TRBV24-1 and TRBJ2-2; 8 positions match TRBD2. Germline-derived CDR1 and CDR2 are KGHDR and SFDVKD. The CDR3 has 16 amino acids. V lost 2 bases to trimming and J lost 1 base; unmatched junction nucleotides: 2. The CDR3 reads CATSDSTSGNTGELFF. The CDR3 region has the DNA TGTGCCACCAGTGATTCCACTAGCGGGAACACCGGGGAGCTGTTTTTT.

This clone was recorded once. This chain joins TRBV10-1 and TRBJ2-3; D remains ambiguous. The CDR3 sequence is 16 residues long. Germline CDR1 WNHNN, CDR2 SYGVQD (reference sequence). V lost 4 bases and J lost 0, with 14 bases in between. CDR3 sequence: CASSGSPTVSTDTQYF. The DNA for the CDR3 is TGCGCCAGCAGTGGGTCTCCGACCGTTAGCACAGATACGCAGTATTTT.

The rearrangement joins TRBV24-1 to TRBJ2-5; a weak D match, TRBD1 (5 bases). The length of the CDR3 is 14 residues. Germline CDR1 is KGHDR and CDR2 is SFDVKD. V gave up 1 base and J gave up 7 bases, with 12 bases separating them. CDR3 protein: CATSDFRSQGTQYF. CDR3 DNA sequence: TGTGCCACCAGTGATTTCCGTTCGCAGGGGACCCAGTACTTC.

This clone was seen just once. The genes are TRBV6-5 and TRBJ2-1; D is perhaps TRBD1 (5 bases). Germline values: CDR1 MNHEY, CDR2 SVGAGI. There are 13 residues in the CDR3. The V and J ends lost 6 bases and 5 bases respectively, with 11 bases between them. The CDR3 reads CASRPDRHNEQFF. The CDR3 region has the DNA TGTGCCAGCAGACCCGACAGACACAATGAGCAGTTCTTC.

The chain links TRBV5-1 to TRBJ2-1; TRBD1 aligns across 9 bases. The V gene end was trimmed by 8 bases and the J gene end by 6 bases; junction bases not matched to a gene: 15. The CDR3 spans 16 residues. Germline CDR1 is SGHRS and CDR2 is YFSETQ. The CDR3 coding sequence is TGCGCCAGTAGACGCCGGACAGGGGAAAGGAGCAATGAGCAGTTCTTC. Translating gives CASRRRTGERSNEQFF.

The chain links TRBV27 to TRBJ1-1; TRBD1 is a possible D gene (5 bases). The V end lost 3 bases, the J end lost 4 bases, and 12 bases lay between the germline ends. This CDR3 region has 14 residues. From germline, CDR1 is MNHEY and CDR2 SMNVEV (reference sequence). The CDR3 sequence: CASSFQRGSTEAFF. In DNA form, the CDR3 reads TGTGCCAGCAGTTTCCAACGGGGGAGCACTGAAGCTTTCTTT.

Here the CDR3 DNA reads TGTGCCAGCAGTGATGGAGGGGCAGGGGTGCGCAATTCACCCCTCCACTTT. It specifies CASSDGGAGVRNSPLHF. V is TRBV2 and J is TRBJ1-6; D is possibly TRBD1 (6 bases). V gave up 3 bases and J gave up 7 bases, with 19 bases separating them. The germline gives CDR1 SNHLY, CDR2 FYNNEI. This CDR3 is built from 17 residues.

J is TRBJ2-1 and V is TRBV20-1; D is uncertain. The germline V gene has CDR1 DFQATT and CDR2 SNEGSKA (reference sequence). The CDR3 runs to 15 residues. V lost 3 bases and J 0 bases, leaving 12 bases between the germline ends. The CDR3 region has the DNA TGCAGTGCTAGTGAGGATTTTAGCTCCTACAATGAGCAGTTCTTC. It is translated as CSASEDFSSYNEQFF.

This CDR3 is CSASPALNTEAFF. In DNA form, the CDR3 reads TGCAGTGCTAGTCCCGCCCTGAACACTGAAGCTTTCTTT. The chain uses TRBV20-1 and TRBJ1-1; D gene ambiguous. Trimming shortened V by 3 bases and J by 0 bases, and 8 bases separated the two germline ends. In germline, CDR1 is DFQATT, CDR2 SNEGSKA (reference sequence). This CDR3 has 13 amino acids.

The chain is built from TRBV24-1 and TRBJ2-7; D remains ambiguous. CDR1 and CDR2 (germline): KGHDR, SFDVKD. The CDR3 consists of 15 residues. Trimming left V 5 bases short and J 2 bases short, with 15 bases between. The CDR3 reads CATSAGRTDPYEQYF. The CDR3 bases are TGTGCCACCAGTGCCGGGCGGACGGACCCCTACGAGCAGTACTTC.

This clone appeared a single time. This chain connects TRBV7-2 to TRBJ1-2; no clear D. V was shortened by 2 bases and J by 3 bases, with 10 bases between the two germline ends. Germline CDR1 SGHTA, CDR2 FQGNSA. The CDR3 totals 14 residues. The CDR3 coding sequence is TGTGCCAGCAGCTTAACGGTGGCAGACTATGGCTACACCTTC. This codes for CASSLTVADYGYTF.

The chain is built from TRBV15 and TRBJ1-2; tentatively, D is TRBD1 (5 bases). The V gene lost 5 bases and the J gene lost 0 bases, with 7 bases spanning the gap. The CDR3 length is 13 residues. Germline loops: CDR1 LNHNV, CDR2 YYDKDF (reference sequence). CDR3 nucleotides: TGTGCCACCAGCGGGGGGGCTAACTATGGCTACACCTTC. This gives the protein CATSGGANYGYTF.

This rearrangement joins TRBV7-9 to TRBJ2-7; 7 bases match TRBD2. The ends lost 5 bases at V and 5 bases at J; junction bases unmatched: 12. CDR3 length: 15 residues. Germline lookup yields CDR1 SEHNR and CDR2 FQNEAQ (reference sequence). Here the CDR3 reads CASSPSRLLAHEQYF. CDR3 DNA sequence: TGTGCCAGCAGCCCCTCCCGGCTACTAGCGCACGAGCAGTACTTC. Full variable domain (outside the CDR3, taken from reference TRBV7-9 and TRBJ2-7): DTGVSQNPRHKITKRGQNVTFRCDPISEHNRLYWYRQTLGQGPEFLTYFQNEAQLEKSRLLSDRFSAERPKGSFSTLEIQRTEQGDSAMYLCASSPSRLLAHEQYFGPGTRLTVT.

This chain connects TRBV28 to TRBJ1-5; a weak D match, TRBD1 (5 bases). The CDR3 has 17 amino acids. Germline V lookup: CDR1 MDHEN, CDR2 SYDVKM. V was shortened by 5 bases and J by 1 base, with 18 bases between the two germline ends. The CDR3 region is CASSPYGANLSNQPQHF. The CDR3 DNA is TGTGCCAGCAGTCCATACGGGGCTAACCTAAGCAATCAGCCCCAGCATTTT.

The chain combines TRBV28 with TRBJ1-3; 8 bases agree with TRBD1. Looked up from germline, CDR1 is MDHEN and CDR2 is SYDVKM. The J segment lost 0 bases and the V segment lost 6 bases, leaving 1 base of the junction unmatched. The CDR3 sequence is 14 residues long. The CDR3 region is CASRTGGSGNTIYF. DNA for the CDR3: TGTGCCAGCAGAACAGGGGGCTCTGGAAACACCATATATTTT.

This sequence joins TRBV10-1 and TRBJ1-1; D gene uncertain. The CDR3 loop spans 15 amino acids. Trimming shortened V by 0 bases and J by 0 bases, and 8 bases separated the two germline ends. CDR1 WNHNN and CDR2 SYGVQD come from the germline V gene (reference sequence). CDR3 DNA: TGCGCCAGCAGTGAGTCTGCCAGTATGAACACTGAAGCTTTCTTT. As protein: CASSESASMNTEAFF.

This chain joins TRBV10-3 and TRBJ2-5, with 10 bases identical to TRBD2. Germline CDR1 and CDR2: ENHRY and SYGVKD. V lost 2 bases, J lost 2 bases, and 11 bases stayed unmatched. This CDR3 is 18 amino acids long. The CDR3, as DNA: TGTGCCATCAGTGAGATTTTAGCTAGCGGGGGACCACAAGAGACCCAGTACTTC. Protein: CAISEILASGGPQETQYF.

The CDR3: CASGTGGYGYTF. The CDR3 DNA is TGTGCCAGCGGGACAGGGGGCTATGGCTACACCTTC. This chain connects TRBV7-9 to TRBJ1-2, with 11 bases fitting TRBD1. Trimming removed 8 bases from V and 4 bases from J; junction bases left unmatched: 0. The CDR3 covers 12 residues. Germline-derived CDR1 and CDR2 are SEHNR and FQNEAQ (reference sequence).

This sequence joins TRBV4-1 and TRBJ2-2, with TRBD2 as a possible D gene (5 bases). V lost 0 bases to trimming and J lost 8 bases, with 19 bases between them. CDR1 is MGHRA and CDR2 is YSYEKL in the germline V gene. The CDR3 contains 17 residues. As DNA, the CDR3 is TGCGCCAGCAGCCAAGAGCACGTGCTAGCCCGGCGAGGGGAGCTGTTTTTT. Translating gives CASSQEHVLARRGELFF.

The rearrangement joins TRBV4-2 to TRBJ2-2; 8 nucleotides line up with TRBD1. Trimming cost V 4 bases and J 6 bases; bases outside gene matches: 13. The germline CDR1 and CDR2 sequences are LGHNA and YNFKEQ. This CDR3 has 17 amino acids. The CDR3 spells CASSPSGGQGHPGELFF. CDR3 nucleotides: TGTGCCAGCAGCCCCTCCGGCGGACAGGGTCATCCCGGGGAGCTGTTTTTT.

The chain links TRBV5-1 to TRBJ2-4, with D possibly being TRBD1 or TRBD2 (5 bases each). V dropped 0 bases and J dropped 1 base, with 11 bases sitting between them. CDR1 and CDR2 from the germline V gene are SGHRS and YFSETQ. This CDR3 spans 16 amino acids. The CDR3 region has the DNA TGCGCCAGCAGCTTGGGTCAGGGAGAGGCCAAAAACATTCAGTACTTC. The encoded protein is CASSLGQGEAKNIQYF.

The genes are TRBV7-2 and TRBJ2-5; TRBD2 matches 9 bases. V was clipped by 3 bases and J by 4 bases; unmatched bases: 3. Per germline, CDR1 SGHTA and CDR2 FQGNSA. The CDR3 has 14 residues. The CDR3 sequence: CASSFRAGGETQYF. Written as DNA, the CDR3 is TGTGCCAGCAGCTTCCGAGCGGGGGGAGAGACCCAGTACTTC.

In this sample, this clone turned up a few times. This rearrangement joins TRBV7-2 to TRBJ1-1; D remains ambiguous. The CDR3 totals 15 residues. The V and J ends lost 5 bases and 3 bases respectively, with 16 bases between them. Germline V gene sequence: CDR1 SGHTA, CDR2 FQGNSA. The CDR3 nucleotides are TGTGCCAGCAGCCGCACGGGGTTCATGGACACTGAAGCTTTCTTT. Its translation is CASSRTGFMDTEAFF.

The CDR3 spells CASSFGQGVSSPLHF. The CDR3, as DNA: TGTGCCAGCAGTTTTGGCCAGGGGGTCTCTTCACCCCTCCACTTT. The chain joins TRBV27 to TRBJ1-6, with 7 bases identical to TRBD1. With V trimmed by 3 bases and J by 9 bases, 8 bases remained unmatched. There are 15 residues in the CDR3. Per the germline V gene, CDR1 is MNHEY and CDR2 is SMNVEV (reference sequence).

The genes are TRBV30 and TRBJ2-1; 10 bases are a match to TRBD2. V shed 0 bases, J shed 7 bases, and the junction held 9 bases outside the gene matches. Germline V CDR1 and CDR2: GTSNPN, SVGIG (reference sequence). The CDR3 totals 16 residues. CDR3 protein: CAWSVALAGVRNEQFF. The CDR3 DNA reads as TGTGCCTGGAGTGTAGCCCTAGCGGGGGTGAGGAATGAGCAGTTCTTC.